In this sample, the clone carrying this TCR beta chain turned up many times. The investigators amplified TCR beta CDR3 regions from RNA transcripts. A set of HTBI primers served as the primers for a first-round RT-PCR of the TCR CDR3. TCRdb used MiXCR to reprocess the multiplex PCR reads, holding one entry per CDR3 protein. The sample has a few hundred thousand distinct CDR3 sequences, approximately 15% seen once. In germline, CDR1 is SGHRS, CDR2 YFSETQ. CDR3 length: 15 amino acids. V was pared by 9 bases and J by 0 bases, with 12 bases of the junction left unmatched. These data are taken from a study of T cells in Graves' hyperthyroidism and ophthalmopathy. Across the whole study: Blood was drawn when the patient was first diagnosed and still untreated.

Hyperthyroidism was newly diagnosed in patients aged 18 to 65 (duration under 2 months). The study left out patients who had uncontrolled infection, other autoimmune disease, pregnancy or lactation. The TCR originated in a woman aged 30 to 39 with Graves' hyperthyroidism. This chain links TRBV5-1 with TRBJ2-7, with TRBD1 matching 7 bases. Sequenced sample: blood. CDR3 residues: CATSRDSGFSYEQYF. In DNA, the CDR3 is TGCGCCACCTCAAGGGACAGCGGATTCTCCTACGAGCAGTACTTC.